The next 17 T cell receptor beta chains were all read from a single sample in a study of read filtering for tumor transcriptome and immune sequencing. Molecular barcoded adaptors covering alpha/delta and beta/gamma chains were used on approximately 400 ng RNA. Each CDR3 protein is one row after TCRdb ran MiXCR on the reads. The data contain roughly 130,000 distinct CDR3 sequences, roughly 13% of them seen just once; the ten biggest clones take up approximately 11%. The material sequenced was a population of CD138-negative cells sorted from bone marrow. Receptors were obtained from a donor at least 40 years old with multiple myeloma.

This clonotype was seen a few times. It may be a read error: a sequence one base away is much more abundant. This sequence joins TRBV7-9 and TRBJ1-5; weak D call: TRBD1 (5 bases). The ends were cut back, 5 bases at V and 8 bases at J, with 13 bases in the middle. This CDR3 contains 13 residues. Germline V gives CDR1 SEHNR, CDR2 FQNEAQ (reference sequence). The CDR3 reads CASSRGRFEPQHF. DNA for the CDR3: TGTGCCAGCAGCCGGGGCAGATTTGAGCCCCAGCATTTT.

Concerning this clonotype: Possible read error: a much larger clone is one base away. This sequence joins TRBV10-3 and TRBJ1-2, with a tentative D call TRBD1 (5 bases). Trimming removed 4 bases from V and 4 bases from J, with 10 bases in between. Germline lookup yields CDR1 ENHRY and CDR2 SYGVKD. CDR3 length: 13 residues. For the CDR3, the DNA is TGTGCCATCAGTGTAGACAGTCCCTATGGCTACACCTTC. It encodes CAISVDSPYGYTF.

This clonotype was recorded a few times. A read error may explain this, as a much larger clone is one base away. CDR3 in amino acids: CAGSRNDNYNEQFF. DNA of the CDR3: TGTGCCGGCAGCAGGAACGACAACTACAATGAGCAGTTCTTC. The rearrangement links TRBV6-6 to TRBJ2-1; D gene unclear. CDR3 length: 14 residues. Germline CDR1 MNHNY, CDR2 SVGAGI (reference sequence).

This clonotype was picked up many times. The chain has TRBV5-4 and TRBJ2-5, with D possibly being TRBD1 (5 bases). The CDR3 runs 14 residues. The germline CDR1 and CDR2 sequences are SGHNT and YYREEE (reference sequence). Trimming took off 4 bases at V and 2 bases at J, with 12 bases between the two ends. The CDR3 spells CASSRQSRQETQYF. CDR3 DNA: TGTGCCAGCAGCCGACAGAGTCGACAAGAGACCCAGTACTTC. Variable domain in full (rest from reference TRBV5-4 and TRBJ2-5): ETGVTQSPTHLIKTRGQQVTLRCSSQSGHNTVSWYQQALGQGPQFIFQYYREEENGRGNFPPRFSGLQFPNYSSELNVNALELDDSALYLCASSRQSRQETQYFGPGTRLLVL.

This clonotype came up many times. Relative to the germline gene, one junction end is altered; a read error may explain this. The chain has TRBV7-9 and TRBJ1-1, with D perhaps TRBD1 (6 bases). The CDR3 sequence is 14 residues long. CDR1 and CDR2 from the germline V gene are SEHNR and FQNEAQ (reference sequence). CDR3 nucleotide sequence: TGCGCCAGCAGCTTGGGGGGCGGAGGCACTGAAGCTTTCTTT. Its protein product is CASSLGGGGTEAFF.

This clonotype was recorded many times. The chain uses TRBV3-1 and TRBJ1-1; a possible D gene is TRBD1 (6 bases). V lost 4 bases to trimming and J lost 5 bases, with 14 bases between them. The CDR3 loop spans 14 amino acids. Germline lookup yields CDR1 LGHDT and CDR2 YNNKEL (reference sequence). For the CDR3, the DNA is TGTGCCAGCAGCCCCCAGGGGTGGGGGACTGAAGCTTTCTTT. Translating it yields CASSPQGWGTEAFF.

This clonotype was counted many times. Written as DNA, the CDR3 is TGTGCCAGCAGCTTAAAAAGAACGTCGGACCCGAACACCGGGGAGCTGTTTTTT. Its protein is CASSLKRTSDPNTGELFF. V usage is TRBV7-9 and J usage is TRBJ2-2; D is undetermined. Germline V gives CDR1 SEHNR, CDR2 FQNEAQ (reference sequence). This CDR3 is 18 amino acids long. Trimming took off 2 bases at V and 0 bases at J, with 16 bases between the two ends. Using reference TRBV7-9 and TRBJ2-2 for the parts outside the CDR3, the full variable domain is DTGVSQNPRHKITKRGQNVTFRCDPISEHNRLYWYRQTLGQGPEFLTYFQNEAQLEKSRLLSDRFSAERPKGSFSTLEIQRTEQGDSAMYLCASSLKRTSDPNTGELFFGEGSRLTVL.

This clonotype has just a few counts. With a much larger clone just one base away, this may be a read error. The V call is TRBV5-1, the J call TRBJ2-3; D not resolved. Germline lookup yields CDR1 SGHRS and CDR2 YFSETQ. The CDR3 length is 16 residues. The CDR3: CAGSLATDASTDTQYF. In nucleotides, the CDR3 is TGCGCCGGCAGCTTGGCGACTGATGCTAGCACAGATACGCAGTATTTT.

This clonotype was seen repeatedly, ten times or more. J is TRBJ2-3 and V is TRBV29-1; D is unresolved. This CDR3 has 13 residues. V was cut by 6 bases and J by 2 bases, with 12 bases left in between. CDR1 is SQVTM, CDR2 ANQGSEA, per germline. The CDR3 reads CSVDRADTDTQYF. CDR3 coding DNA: TGCAGCGTAGACCGGGCAGACACAGATACGCAGTATTTT.

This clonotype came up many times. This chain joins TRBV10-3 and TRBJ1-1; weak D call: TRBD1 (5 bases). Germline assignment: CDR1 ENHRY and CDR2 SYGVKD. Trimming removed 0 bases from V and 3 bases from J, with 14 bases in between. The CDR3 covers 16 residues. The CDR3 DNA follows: TGTGCCATCAGTGAGTCGAGCGGTTCAGGGTACACTGAAGCTTTCTTT. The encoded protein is CAISESSGSGYTEAFF.

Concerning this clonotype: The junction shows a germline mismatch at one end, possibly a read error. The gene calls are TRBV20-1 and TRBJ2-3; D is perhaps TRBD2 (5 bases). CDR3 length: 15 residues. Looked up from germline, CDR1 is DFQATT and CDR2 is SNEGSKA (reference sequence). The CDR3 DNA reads TGCAGTGCTAGAGGTGAAAGGACTGGCACAGATGCGCAGTATTTT. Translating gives CSARGERTGTDAQYF.

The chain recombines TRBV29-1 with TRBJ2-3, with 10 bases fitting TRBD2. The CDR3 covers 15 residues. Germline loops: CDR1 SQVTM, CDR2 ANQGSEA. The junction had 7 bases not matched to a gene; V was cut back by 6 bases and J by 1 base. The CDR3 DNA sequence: TGCAGCGTCCGATTAGCGGGGGGAGGCACAGATACGCAGTATTTT. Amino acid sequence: CSVRLAGGGTDTQYF.

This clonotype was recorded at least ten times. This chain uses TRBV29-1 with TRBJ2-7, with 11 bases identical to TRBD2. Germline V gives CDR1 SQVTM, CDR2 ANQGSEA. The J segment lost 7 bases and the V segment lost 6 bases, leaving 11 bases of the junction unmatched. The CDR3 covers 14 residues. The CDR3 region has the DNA TGCAGCGTGGCAGTAGCGGGAGGGCCGATTGAGCAGTACTTC. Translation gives CSVAVAGGPIEQYF.

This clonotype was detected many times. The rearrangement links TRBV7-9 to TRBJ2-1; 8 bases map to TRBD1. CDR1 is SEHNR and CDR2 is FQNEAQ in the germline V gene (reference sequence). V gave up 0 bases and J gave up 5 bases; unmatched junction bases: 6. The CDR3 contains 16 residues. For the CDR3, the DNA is TGTGCCAGCAGCTTAGCGCTTGGACAGGGCAACAATGAGCAGTTCTTC. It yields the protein CASSLALGQGNNEQFF.

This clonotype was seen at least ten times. The CDR3 reads CASSHISIPDTQYF. CDR3 in DNA: TGTGCCAGCAGCCACATCTCTATCCCAGATACGCAGTATTTT. The chain employs TRBV7-3 and TRBJ2-3; no reliable D call. Germline V lookup: CDR1 SGHTA, CDR2 FQGTGA. V lost 5 bases and J lost 4, with 13 bases in between. The CDR3 is 14 amino acids.

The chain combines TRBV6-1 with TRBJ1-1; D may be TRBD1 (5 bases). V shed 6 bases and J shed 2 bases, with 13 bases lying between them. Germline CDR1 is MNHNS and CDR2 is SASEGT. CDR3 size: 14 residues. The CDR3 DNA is TGTGCCAGCAGAGCTCCAGGGTTTAACACTGAAGCTTTCTTT. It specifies CASRAPGFNTEAFF.

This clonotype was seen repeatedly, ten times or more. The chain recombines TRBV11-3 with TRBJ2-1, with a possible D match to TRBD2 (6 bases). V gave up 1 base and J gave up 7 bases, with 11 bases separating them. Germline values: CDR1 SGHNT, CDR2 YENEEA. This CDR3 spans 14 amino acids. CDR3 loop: CASSLGGDLNEQFF. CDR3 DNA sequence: TGTGCCAGCAGCTTAGGGGGGGATTTAAATGAGCAGTTCTTC.